The clone carrying this TCR beta chain has at least ten counts. The entry originates in a study of molecular identifiers for immune sequencing clone quantification. Sorting was used to obtain naive CD8 T cells (CD8+CD4-CCR7+CD45RA+). V lost 4 bases and J 0 bases, leaving 8 bases between the germline ends. From germline, CDR1 is SQVTM and CDR2 ANQGSEA. The CDR3 totals 13 residues. TCRdb redid the calling of the PCR reads with MiXCR, one entry per CDR3 protein. This sample carries 600,000 to 650,000 distinct CDR3 sequences, 15% to 20% of them seen once, and the ten largest clones take roughly 0.85%. This TCR derives from a human donor in good health. Some libraries in this study had Jurkat cell RNA spiked in. The sequencing input was naive CD8+ T cells from blood, with Jurkat cell RNA spiked in. As to subset: FACS-sorted CD8+CD4-CCR7+CD45RA+ naive T cells. V usage is TRBV29-1 and J usage is TRBJ2-3; D unresolved. The CDR3 loop reads CSVADPSTDTQYF. The CDR3 region has the DNA TGCAGCGTTGCGGACCCGAGCACAGATACGCAGTATTTT.